The clone carrying this T cell receptor (beta chain) was detected ten times or more. Its antigen is as yet unknown. TCRdb independently ran MiXCR on the 5' RACE reads; one entry per CDR3 protein. The sample shows under 250,000 distinct CDR3 sequences, approximately 8% of them seen only once. The data derive from a study of CD8 T cells in ankylosing spondylitis. General study points: A TCR beta motif of roughly 8 highly homologous variants appeared characteristic of ankylosing spondylitis blood. Those disease-linked clones were CD8+; they were also relatively rare in peripheral blood. Reportedly, disease-linked clones are significantly enriched in ankylosing spondylitis patients' matched synovial fluid.

Trimming took off 3 bases at V and 2 bases at J, with 4 bases between the two ends. The CDR3 contains 11 residues. The germline gives CDR1 DFQATT, CDR2 SNEGSKA (reference sequence). This sequence joins TRBV20-1 and TRBJ1-2; D unresolved. Sequenced sample: blood, either unsorted or a sorted T cell fraction (not recorded which). The source of this sequence is a female donor with ankylosing spondylitis or in good health (not recorded which). CDR3 sequence (DNA): TGCAGTGCTAGCTCGAACTATGGCTACACCTTC. It specifies CSASSNYGYTF.